The table lists the clone carrying this TCR beta chain with a few counts. Its antigen remains unknown. Germline V lookup: CDR1 MDHEN, CDR2 SYDVKM. This CDR3 comprises 14 residues. The V gene lost 1 base and the J gene lost 2 bases, with 5 bases spanning the gap. The data derive from a study of identical twins. Unique molecular identifiers were present on cDNA, and template switching added a universal primer site. TCRdb re-called the 5' RACE reads with MiXCR, one entry per CDR3 protein. The sample has about 700,000 distinct CDR3 sequences, 8.5% to 9% seen once. Study findings and constraints: Zero-insertion analyses could be partly confounded by invariant MAIT and iNKT cells. Conclusions relied on cross-sectional statistical analysis, not following the same donors.

Healthy Caucasians made up all donors. These data were likewise used in another study, on yellow fever vaccine responses in identical twins.

The rearrangement uses TRBV28 and TRBJ1-4; no reliable D call. Input material: PBMCs. The source of this sequence is a woman in her late teens or twenties in good health. CDR3 DNA sequence: TGTGCCAGCAGTTTATTGGGGACTAATGAAAAACTGTTTTTT. This codes for CASSLLGTNEKLFF.